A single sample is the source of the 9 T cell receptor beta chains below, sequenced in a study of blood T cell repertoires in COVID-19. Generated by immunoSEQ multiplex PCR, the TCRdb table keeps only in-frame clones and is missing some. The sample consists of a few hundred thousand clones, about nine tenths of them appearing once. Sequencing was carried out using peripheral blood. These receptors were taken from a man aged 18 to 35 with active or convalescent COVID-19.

The CDR3 nucleotides read TGTGCCAGCAGCCCCCGGACAGACCATCAGCCCCAGCATTTT. Translating it yields CASSPRTDHQPQHF. The V gene is TRBV7-2, the J gene TRBJ1-5, with a possible D match to TRBD1 (6 bases). V gave up 5 bases and J gave up 5 bases, with 13 bases separating them. Germline CDR1 reads SGHTA; CDR2 reads FQGNSA. The CDR3 is 14 residues long.

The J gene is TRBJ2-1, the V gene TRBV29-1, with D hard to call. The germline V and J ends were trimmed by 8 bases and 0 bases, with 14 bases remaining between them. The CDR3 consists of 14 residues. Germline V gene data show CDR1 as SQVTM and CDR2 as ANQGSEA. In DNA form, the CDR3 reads TGCAGCCTCGCCCCCCCTAGCTCCTACAATGAGCAGTTCTTC. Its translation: CSLAPPSSYNEQFF.

CDR3 coding DNA: TGTGCCAGTAGTATCACCTATATAGGGGCCTCCTACAATGAGCAGTTCTTC. Translation gives CASSITYIGASYNEQFF. The V call is TRBV19, the J call TRBJ2-1, with a weak D call TRBD1 (5 bases). Germline loops: CDR1 LNHDA, CDR2 SQIVND (reference sequence). The V end was cut by 3 bases, the J end by 0 bases, with 15 bases between. This CDR3 is built from 17 residues.

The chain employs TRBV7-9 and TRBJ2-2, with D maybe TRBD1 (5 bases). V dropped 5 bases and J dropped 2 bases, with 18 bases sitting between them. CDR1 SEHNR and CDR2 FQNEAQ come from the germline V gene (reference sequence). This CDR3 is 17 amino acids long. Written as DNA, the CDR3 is TGTGCCAGCAGCACCCACATGCAGGGTAAAAACACCGGGGAGCTGTTTTTT. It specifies CASSTHMQGKNTGELFF.

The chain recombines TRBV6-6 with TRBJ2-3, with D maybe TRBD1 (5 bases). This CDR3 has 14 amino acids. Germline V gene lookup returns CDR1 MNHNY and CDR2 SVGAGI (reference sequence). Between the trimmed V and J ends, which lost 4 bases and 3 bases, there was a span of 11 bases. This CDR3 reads CASSFGRDTDTQYF. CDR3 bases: TGTGCCAGCAGTTTTGGCAGGGATACAGATACGCAGTATTTT.

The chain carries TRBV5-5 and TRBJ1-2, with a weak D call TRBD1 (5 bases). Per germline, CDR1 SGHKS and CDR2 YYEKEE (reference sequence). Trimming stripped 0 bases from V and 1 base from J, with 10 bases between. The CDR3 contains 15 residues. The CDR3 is CASSLGGRDNYGYTF. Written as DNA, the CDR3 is TGTGCCAGCAGCTTGGGGGGCAGGGATAACTATGGCTACACCTTC.

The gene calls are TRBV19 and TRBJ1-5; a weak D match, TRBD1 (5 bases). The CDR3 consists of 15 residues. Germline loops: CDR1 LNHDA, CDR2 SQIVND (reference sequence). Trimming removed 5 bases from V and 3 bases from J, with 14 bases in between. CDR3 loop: CASSSVRQINQPQHF. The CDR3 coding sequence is TGTGCCAGTAGTTCAGTCCGACAGATCAATCAGCCCCAGCATTTT.

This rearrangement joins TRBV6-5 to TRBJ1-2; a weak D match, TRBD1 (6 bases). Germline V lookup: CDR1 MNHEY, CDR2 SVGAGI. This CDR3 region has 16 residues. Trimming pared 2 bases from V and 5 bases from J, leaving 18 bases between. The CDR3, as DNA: TGTGCCAGCAGTTACGGTGGGCAGGGGCTAGGGTATGGCTACACCTTC. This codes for CASSYGGQGLGYGYTF.

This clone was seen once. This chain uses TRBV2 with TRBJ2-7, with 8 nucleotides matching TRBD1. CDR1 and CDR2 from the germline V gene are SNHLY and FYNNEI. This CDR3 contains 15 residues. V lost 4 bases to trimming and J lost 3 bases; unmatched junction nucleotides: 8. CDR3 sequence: CASSAKTGALYEQYF. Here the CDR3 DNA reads TGTGCCAGCAGTGCGAAGACAGGGGCCCTCTACGAGCAGTACTTC.